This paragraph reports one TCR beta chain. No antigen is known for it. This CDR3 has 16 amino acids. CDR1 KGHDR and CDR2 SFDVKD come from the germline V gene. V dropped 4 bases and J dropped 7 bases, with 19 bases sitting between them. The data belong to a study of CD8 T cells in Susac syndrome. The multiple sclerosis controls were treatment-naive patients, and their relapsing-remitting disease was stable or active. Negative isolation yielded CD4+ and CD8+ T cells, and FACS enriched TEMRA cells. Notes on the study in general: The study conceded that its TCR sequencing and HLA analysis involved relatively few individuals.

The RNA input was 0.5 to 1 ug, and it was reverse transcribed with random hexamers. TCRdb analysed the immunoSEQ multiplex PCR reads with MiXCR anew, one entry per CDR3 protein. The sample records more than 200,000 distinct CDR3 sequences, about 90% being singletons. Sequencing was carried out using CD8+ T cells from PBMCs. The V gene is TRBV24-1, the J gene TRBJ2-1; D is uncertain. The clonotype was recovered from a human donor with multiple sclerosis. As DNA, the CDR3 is TGTGCCACCAGTGACCTTCGACTCGGACCTACGAATGAGCAGTTCTTC. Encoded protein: CATSDLRLGPTNEQFF.